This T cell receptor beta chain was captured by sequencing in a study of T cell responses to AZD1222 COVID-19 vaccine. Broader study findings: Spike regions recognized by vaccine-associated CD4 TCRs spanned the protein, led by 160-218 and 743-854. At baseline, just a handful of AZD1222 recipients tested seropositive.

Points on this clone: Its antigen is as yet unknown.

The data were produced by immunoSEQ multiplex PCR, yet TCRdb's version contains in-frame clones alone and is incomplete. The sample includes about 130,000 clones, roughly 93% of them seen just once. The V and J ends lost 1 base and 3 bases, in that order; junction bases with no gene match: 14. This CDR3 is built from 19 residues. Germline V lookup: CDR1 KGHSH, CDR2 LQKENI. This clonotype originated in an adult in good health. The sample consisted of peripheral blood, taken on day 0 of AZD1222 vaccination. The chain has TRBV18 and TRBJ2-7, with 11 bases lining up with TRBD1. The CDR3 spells CASSPLRTGGPGPIYEQYF. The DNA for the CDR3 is TGTGCCAGCTCACCACTAAGGACAGGGGGCCCGGGGCCAATCTACGAGCAGTACTTC.